The following is a T cell receptor (beta chain) sequence with its context. Deletions cut 1 base from V and 4 bases from J, with 17 bases between. The CDR3 is 16 residues long. CDR1 is SGHDT, CDR2 YYEEEE, per germline. The data were obtained in a study of CD8+ T cells in alopecia areata. RNA was isolated and reverse transcribed to cDNA, the sequencing template. Clones were read by immunoSEQ multiplex PCR, and TCRdb kept only the in-frame ones, dropping some. This sample has more than 100,000 clones; around three fifths occur once, and the top ten carry less than 5.5%. The sample in question was CD4+ T cells sorted from blood, obtained at week 0. The receptor was isolated from a human donor with alopecia areata. This chain connects TRBV5-6 to TRBJ2-5; D may be TRBD1 (5 bases). This CDR3 reads CASSLTSGAGSETQYF. The CDR3 DNA reads as TGTGCCAGCAGCTTGACAAGTGGGGCAGGGTCAGAGACCCAGTACTTC.